The text below deals with one T cell receptor beta chain. Naive CD8 populations comprised CD45RO-negative cells positively selected for CCR7, excluding terminally differentiated effector memory CD45RA+ cells. The source of the sample is a study of shared clonotypes between healthy human individuals. The assay was run at deep level. Genomic DNA from each subset was divided evenly over several immunoSEQ plates. Some clones are missing from TCRdb's copy, which holds only in-frame ones; the method was immunoSEQ multiplex PCR. Of approximately 2,200,000 clones detected, about 93% appear once; the ten largest clones hold more than 1.5%. Trimming removed 0 bases from V and 2 bases from J, with 14 bases in between. This CDR3 region has 17 residues. Germline CDR1 reads MGHRA; CDR2 reads YSYEKL.

This chain uses TRBV4-1 with TRBJ2-1; the D is unclear. This TCR was recovered from a man aged 18 to 35 in good health. Some clones in this sample may be carry-over from other donors' samples. Sequenced sample: naive CD8+ T cells from PBMCs. The CDR3 sequence: CASSQEPPLDAYNEQFF. In nucleotides, the CDR3 is TGCGCCAGCAGCCAAGAACCCCCGCTGGATGCCTACAATGAGCAGTTCTTC.